This T cell receptor (beta chain) was profiled in a study of T cell responses to AZD1222 COVID-19 vaccine. Generated by immunoSEQ multiplex PCR, the TCRdb table keeps only in-frame clones and is missing some. The table has about 100,000 clones, about 85% seen once. This CDR3 spans 17 amino acids. Trimming shortened V by 3 bases and J by 5 bases, and 23 bases separated the two germline ends. Germline V gene sequence: CDR1 MDHEN, CDR2 SYDVKM. The chain carries TRBV28 and TRBJ2-7; D is perhaps TRBD2 (5 bases). This clonotype was obtained from an adult in good health. Sample: peripheral blood, taken on day 0 of AZD1222 vaccination. The CDR3: CASSFSPYGGPRDEQYF. The CDR3 DNA follows: TGTGCCAGCAGTTTTTCCCCTTATGGCGGGCCAAGGGACGAGCAGTACTTC.